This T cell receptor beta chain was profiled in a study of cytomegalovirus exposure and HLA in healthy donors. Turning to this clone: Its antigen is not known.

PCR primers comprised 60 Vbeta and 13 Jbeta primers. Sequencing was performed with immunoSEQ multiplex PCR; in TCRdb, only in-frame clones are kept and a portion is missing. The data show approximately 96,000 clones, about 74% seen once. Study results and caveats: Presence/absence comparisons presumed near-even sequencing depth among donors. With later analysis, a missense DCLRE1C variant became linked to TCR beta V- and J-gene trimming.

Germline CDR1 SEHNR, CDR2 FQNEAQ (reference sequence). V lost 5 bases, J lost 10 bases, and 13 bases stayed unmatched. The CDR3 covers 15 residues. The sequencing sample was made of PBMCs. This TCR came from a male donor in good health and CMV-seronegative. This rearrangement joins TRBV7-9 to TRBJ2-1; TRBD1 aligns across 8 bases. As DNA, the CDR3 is TGTGCCAGCAGCCCCCCGAAATCAGGGGGCTCCGAGCAGTTCTTC. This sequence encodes CASSPPKSGGSEQFF.